The 13 T cell receptor beta chains given below trace back to one sample, sequenced in a study of blood T cell repertoires in COVID-19. Measured with immunoSEQ multiplex PCR; TCRdb has only the in-frame clones, and not every one. The table records almost 300,000 clones, approximately 89% of them present only once. Sequenced material: peripheral blood. These receptors all stem from a woman under 40 with COVID-19, enrolled during active disease.

The rearrangement joins TRBV19 to TRBJ2-3; D gene ambiguous. Deletions cut 1 base from V and 14 bases from J, with 13 bases between. The CDR3 has 12 residues. The germline CDR1 and CDR2 sequences are LNHDA and SQIVND (reference sequence). The CDR3 loop is CASSIGSTTPYF. For the CDR3, the DNA is TGTGCCAGTAGTATAGGCAGTACTACCCCGTATTTT.

V usage is TRBV5-4 and J usage is TRBJ2-7; 16 bases agree with TRBD2. The CDR3 runs to 16 residues. The V gene's germline CDR1 is SGHNT and CDR2 YYREEE (reference sequence). V was clipped by 3 bases and J by 1 base; unmatched bases: 1. The CDR3 region is CASSSGLAGGSYEQYF. The DNA for the CDR3 is TGTGCCAGCAGCTCGGGACTAGCGGGGGGGTCCTACGAGCAGTACTTC.

The chain recombines TRBV10-2 with TRBJ1-1, with D uncertain. Trimming stripped 5 bases from V and 1 base from J, with 5 bases between. This CDR3 has 12 residues. Germline loops: CDR1 WSHSY, CDR2 SAAADI. The CDR3 sequence: CASSPGNTEAFF. The CDR3 DNA reads as TGCGCCAGCAGTCCGGGGAACACTGAAGCTTTCTTT.

The gene calls are TRBV4-1 and TRBJ1-2; D is unclear. The V and J ends lost 0 bases and 4 bases respectively, with 21 bases between them. Germline-derived CDR1 and CDR2 are MGHRA and YSYEKL. The CDR3 sequence is 18 residues long. CDR3 DNA: TGCGCCAGCAGCCAAGAGGGCCACAGCCCAAGTCCGGTCTATGGCTACACCTTC. Protein product: CASSQEGHSPSPVYGYTF.

V usage is TRBV6-2 or TRBV6-3 and J usage is TRBJ2-7, with D perhaps matching TRBD1 (5 bases). CDR3 length: 19 residues. From germline, CDR1 is MNHEY and CDR2 SVGEGT. Trimming took off 2 bases at V and 0 bases at J, with 23 bases between the two ends. The CDR3, as DNA: TGTGCCAGCAGTTACGGGTGGGGCAGCACCAGTTCTCACTCCTACGAGCAGTACTTC. Amino acid sequence: CASSYGWGSTSSHSYEQYF.

This clone occurred once. The chain is built from TRBV19 and TRBJ1-2, with a possible D match to TRBD1 (6 bases). The CDR3 runs 13 residues. In germline, CDR1 is LNHDA, CDR2 SQIVND (reference sequence). Trimming took 5 bases from V and 3 from J, leaving 10 bases between them. This CDR3 reads CASSSDRHYGYTF. CDR3 DNA sequence: TGTGCCAGTAGTTCCGACAGGCACTATGGCTACACCTTC.

The chain joins TRBV7-2 to TRBJ1-1, with unresolved D. The CDR3 spans 14 residues. Germline CDR1 is SGHTA and CDR2 is FQGNSA. Trimming pared 3 bases from V and 1 base from J, leaving 9 bases between. The CDR3 protein is CASSFSKQNTEAFF. The DNA of the CDR3 is TGTGCCAGCAGCTTCAGTAAACAGAACACTGAAGCTTTCTTT.

The chain recombines TRBV19 with TRBJ2-5; TRBD2 aligns across 7 bases. This CDR3 has 13 amino acids. Losses at the gene ends were 6 bases for V and 2 bases for J; bases not matched to a gene: 3. Germline values: CDR1 LNHDA, CDR2 SQIVND (reference sequence). The CDR3 protein is CASRRTRQETQYF. CDR3 DNA sequence: TGTGCCAGTAGGCGGACTAGACAAGAGACCCAGTACTTC.

The table lists this clone with many counts. CDR3 coding DNA: TGTGCCAGCAGTGAATACGCGAATTCACCCCTCCACTTT. Amino acid sequence: CASSEYANSPLHF. The chain joins TRBV6-1 to TRBJ1-6; D ambiguous. The CDR3 is 13 amino acids. With 2 bases removed from V and 7 bases from J, the gap between germline ends came to 6 bases. The germline gives CDR1 MNHNS, CDR2 SASEGT.

The chain couples TRBV12-3 or TRBV12-4 to TRBJ2-5; TRBD1 is a possible D gene (6 bases). With 4 bases removed from V and 5 bases from J, the gap between germline ends came to 11 bases. The CDR3 has 13 residues. The CDR3 DNA reads as TGTGCCAGCAGTTACAGGGCAGAGGAGACCCAGTACTTC. Amino acids: CASSYRAEETQYF.

V and J are TRBV5-5 and TRBJ1-2, with D hard to call. Germline V gene sequence: CDR1 SGHKS, CDR2 YYEKEE (reference sequence). The length of the CDR3 is 13 residues. The V and J ends lost 4 bases and 0 bases respectively, with 7 bases between them. This chain's CDR3 is CASSLTANYGYTF. In DNA form, the CDR3 reads TGTGCCAGCAGCCTGACTGCTAACTATGGCTACACCTTC.

The chain employs TRBV19 and TRBJ1-5, with D possibly matching TRBD1 (5 bases). Trimming removed 0 bases at V and 6 bases at J, with 12 bases between. Germline V gene data show CDR1 as LNHDA and CDR2 as SQIVND (reference sequence). This CDR3 spans 15 amino acids. The CDR3 DNA reads TGTGCCAGTAGTATAGATTGGGGGGGATTTCAGCCCCAGCATTTT. It yields the protein CASSIDWGGFQPQHF.

This clone occurred once. Germline is not matched at one junction end, which may reflect a read error. The gene calls are TRBV6-5 and TRBJ2-4; TRBD1 might be the D (6 bases). The CDR3 has 13 residues. CDR1 and CDR2 from the germline V gene are MNHEY and SVGAGI. CDR3 sequence reads: CASSYTMTGPLGF. CDR3 in DNA: TGTGCCAGCAGTTATACAATGACAGGTCCCCTGGGCTTC.